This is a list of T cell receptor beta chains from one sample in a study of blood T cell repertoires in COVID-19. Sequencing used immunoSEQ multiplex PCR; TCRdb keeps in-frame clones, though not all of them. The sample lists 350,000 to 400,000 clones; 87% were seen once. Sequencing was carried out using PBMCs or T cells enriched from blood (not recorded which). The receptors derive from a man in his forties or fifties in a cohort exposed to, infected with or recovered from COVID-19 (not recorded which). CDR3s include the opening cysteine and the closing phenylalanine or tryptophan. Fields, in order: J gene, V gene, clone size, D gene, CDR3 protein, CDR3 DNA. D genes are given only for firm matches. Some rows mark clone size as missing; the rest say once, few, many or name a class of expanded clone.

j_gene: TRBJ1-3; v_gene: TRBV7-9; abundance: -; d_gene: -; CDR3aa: CASTPGGYSGNTIYF; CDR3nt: TGTGCCAGCACCCCTGGAGGTTACTCTGGAAACACCATATATTTT
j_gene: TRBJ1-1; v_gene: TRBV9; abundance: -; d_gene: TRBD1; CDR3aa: CASSPRQGPMNTEAFF; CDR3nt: TGTGCCAGCAGCCCGCGACAGGGACCTATGAACACTGAAGCTTTCTTT
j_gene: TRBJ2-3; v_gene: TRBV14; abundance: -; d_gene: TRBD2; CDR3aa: CASSQGLAGPSTDTQYF; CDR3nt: TGTGCCAGCAGCCAAGGGCTAGCGGGACCTTCCACAGATACGCAGTATTTT
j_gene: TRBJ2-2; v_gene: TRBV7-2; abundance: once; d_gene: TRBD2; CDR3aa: CASSPWASGNTGELFF; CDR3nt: TGTGCCAGCAGCCCGTGGGCTAGCGGGAACACCGGGGAGCTGTTTTTT
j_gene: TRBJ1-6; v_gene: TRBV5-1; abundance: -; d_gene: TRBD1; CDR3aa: CASSPGTGGGYNSPLHF; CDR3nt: TGCGCCAGCAGCCCTGGGACAGGGGGCGGCTATAATTCACCCCTCCACTTT
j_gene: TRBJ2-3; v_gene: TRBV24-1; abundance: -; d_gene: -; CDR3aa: CATSDPTQANTQYF; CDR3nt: TGTGCCACCAGTGACCCCACTCAGGCAAATACGCAGTATTTT
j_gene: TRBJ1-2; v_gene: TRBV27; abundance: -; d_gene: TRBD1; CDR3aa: CASRTGVEGYTF; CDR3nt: TGTGCCAGCCGGACAGGGGTGGAAGGCTACACCTTC
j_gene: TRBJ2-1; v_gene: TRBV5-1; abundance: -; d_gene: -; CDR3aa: CASSLAEAGRYNEQFF; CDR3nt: TGCGCCAGCAGCTTGGCCGAGGCGGGAAGGTACAATGAGCAGTTCTTC
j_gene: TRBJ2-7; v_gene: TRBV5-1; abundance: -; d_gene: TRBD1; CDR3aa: CASKDMGQGIHEQYF; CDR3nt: TGCGCCAGCAAGGATATGGGACAGGGAATTCACGAGCAGTACTTC
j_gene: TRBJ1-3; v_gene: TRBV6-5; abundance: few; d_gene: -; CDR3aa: CASTGNGNTIYF; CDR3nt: TGTGCCAGCACGGGAAATGGAAACACCATATATTTT
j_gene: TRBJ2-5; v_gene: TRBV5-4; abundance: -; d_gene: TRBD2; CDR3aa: CASSLGGQAGGGGETQYF; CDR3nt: TGTGCCAGCAGCTTGGGAGGGCAAGCGGGAGGAGGTGGAGAGACCCAGTACTTC
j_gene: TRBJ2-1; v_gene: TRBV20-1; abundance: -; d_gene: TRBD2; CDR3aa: CSASLAGDLYNEQFF; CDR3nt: TGCAGTGCTAGTCTCGCGGGAGACTTATACAATGAGCAGTTCTTC
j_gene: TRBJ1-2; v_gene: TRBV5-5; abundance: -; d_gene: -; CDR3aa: CASSLDPGLRNYGYTF; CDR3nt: TGTGCCAGCAGCTTAGACCCGGGACTACGCAACTATGGCTACACCTTC
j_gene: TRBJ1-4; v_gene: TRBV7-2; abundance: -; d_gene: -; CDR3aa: CASSRDSLKLFF; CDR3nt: TGTGCCAGCAGTCGGGACTCCCTAAAACTGTTTTTT
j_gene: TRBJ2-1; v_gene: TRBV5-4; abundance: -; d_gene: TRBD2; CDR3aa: CASSSGGVYYNEQFF; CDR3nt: TGTGCCAGCAGCTCGGGGGGAGTATACTACAATGAGCAGTTCTTC
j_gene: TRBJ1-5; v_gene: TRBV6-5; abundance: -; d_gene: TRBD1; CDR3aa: CASDRGGRPQHF; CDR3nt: TGTGCCAGCGACAGGGGAGGAAGGCCCCAGCATTTT
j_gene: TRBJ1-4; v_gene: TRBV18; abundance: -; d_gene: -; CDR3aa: CASSPRSIQEGEKLFF; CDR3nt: TGTGCCAGCTCACCTCGATCAATACAGGAGGGTGAAAAACTGTTTTTT
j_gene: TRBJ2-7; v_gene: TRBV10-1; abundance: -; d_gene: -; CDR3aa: CASSESKGIGYEQYF; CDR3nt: TGCGCCAGCAGTGAGTCTAAGGGGATTGGCTACGAGCAGTACTTC
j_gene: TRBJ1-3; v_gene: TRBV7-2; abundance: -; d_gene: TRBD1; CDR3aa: CASSTSTYRGLTGNTIYF; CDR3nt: TGTGCCAGCAGCACCTCGACATACAGGGGCTTAACTGGAAACACCATATATTTT
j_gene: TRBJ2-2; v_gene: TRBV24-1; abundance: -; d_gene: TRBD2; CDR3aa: CATSDPSGLNTGELFF; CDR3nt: TGTGCCACCAGTGACCCTAGCGGGTTGAACACCGGGGAGCTGTTTTTT
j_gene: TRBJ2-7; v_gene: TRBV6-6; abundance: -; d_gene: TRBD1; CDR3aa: CASRRQGQGAYEQYF; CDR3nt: TGTGCCAGCAGGAGGCAGGGACAGGGCGCCTACGAGCAGTACTTC
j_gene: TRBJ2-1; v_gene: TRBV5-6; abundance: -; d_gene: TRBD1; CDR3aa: CASSLKTGGSYNEQFF; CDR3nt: TGTGCCAGCAGCCTCAAAACAGGGGGTAGTTACAATGAGCAGTTCTTC